Listed here are 16 T cell receptor beta chains from one sample, sequenced in a study of cytomegalovirus exposure and HLA in healthy donors (dated by TCRdb to the late 2010s). The method was the immunoSEQ multiplex PCR assay. For the multiplex PCR, a mixture combining 60 forward primers for TCR Vbeta segments and 13 reverse primers for TCR Jbeta segments was used. In its TCRdb copy, this immuneACCESS table keeps in-frame sequences only and misses some clones. Where compared with another copy, unresolved V genes explain less than half of these, and the others have no known cause. The sample table on file contains 90,000 to 120,000 clones. Jointly, the top ten make up 0.59% of the sample. The sequenced sample consisted of PBMCs. The receptors shown here come from a man aged 50-60 years in good health and CMV-seronegative.

This rearrangement joins TRBV5-1 to TRBJ1-1; TRBD1 is a possible D gene (5 bases). V shed 3 bases and J shed 7 bases, with 13 bases lying between them. In germline, CDR1 is SGHRS, CDR2 YFSETQ. The CDR3 covers 13 residues. In nucleotides, the CDR3 is TGCGCCAGCAGCTCGACGCTGGGGGGTGAAGCTTTCTTT. Protein product: CASSSTLGGEAFF.

V and J are TRBV4-3 and TRBJ2-3, with 8 positions matching TRBD1. The CDR3 has 21 amino acids. V shed 1 base, J shed 9 bases, and the junction held 27 bases outside the gene matches. Germline-derived CDR1 and CDR2 are LGHNA and YSLEER. CDR3 nucleotide sequence: TGCGCCAGCAGCCAAGGGACTCAGGGGGCCGCGGATACGGTTCGTGGGAACACGCAGTATTTT. It yields the protein CASSQGTQGAADTVRGNTQYF.

The chain couples TRBV25-1 to TRBJ1-1, with 12 bases identical to TRBD1. Germline V gene lookup returns CDR1 MGHDK and CDR2 SYGVNS. This CDR3 comprises 15 residues. The V gene end was trimmed by 6 bases and the J gene end by 4 bases; junction bases not matched to a gene: 6. The CDR3 protein is CASRGTGGSGTEAFF. For the CDR3, the DNA is TGTGCCAGCAGGGGGACAGGGGGCTCGGGCACTGAAGCTTTCTTT.

This chain joins TRBV5-6 and TRBJ1-1; a weak D match, TRBD1 (6 bases). Trimming shortened V by 4 bases and J by 0 bases, and 13 bases separated the two germline ends. The CDR3 runs 15 residues. Germline CDR1 reads SGHDT; CDR2 reads YYEEEE. CDR3 sequence: CASSETGAMNTEAFF. For the CDR3, the DNA is TGTGCCAGCAGCGAGACAGGAGCCATGAACACTGAAGCTTTCTTT.

This chain joins TRBV4-3 and TRBJ1-2; 8 positions agree with TRBD1. V shed 1 base and J 7 bases; nucleotides not matched to a gene: 2. Germline values: CDR1 LGHNA, CDR2 YSLEER. The CDR3 totals 13 residues. The CDR3 DNA reads TGCGCCAGCAGCCAAGGCAGGGGGCTTGGCTACACCTTC. Amino acid sequence: CASSQGRGLGYTF.

The chain uses TRBV5-6 and TRBJ1-5; D ambiguous. The ends were cut back, 7 bases at V and 2 bases at J, with 7 bases in the middle. CDR3 length: 12 residues. Germline V gene data show CDR1 as SGHDT and CDR2 as YYEEEE. The CDR3 DNA sequence: TGTGCCAGCTCGTTTCGCAATCAGCCCCAGCATTTT. Its translation is CASSFRNQPQHF. Supplemented by reference TRBV5-6 and TRBJ1-5, the full variable domain reads DAGVTQSPTHLIKTRGQQVTLRCSPKSGHDTVSWYQQALGQGPQFIFQYYEEEERQRGNFPDRFSGHQFPNYSSELNVNALLLGDSALYLCASSFRNQPQHFGDGTRLSIL.

This rearrangement joins TRBV5-6 to TRBJ2-5, with D possibly TRBD1 on 5 matching bases. Germline-derived CDR1 and CDR2 are SGHDT and YYEEEE. V was trimmed by 4 bases and J by 1 base, leaving 11 bases between them. This CDR3 contains 14 residues. The CDR3: CASSPDSIQETQYF. In nucleotides, the CDR3 is TGTGCCAGCAGCCCTGACAGCATCCAAGAGACCCAGTACTTC.

This sequence joins TRBV19 and TRBJ2-2; D perhaps matches TRBD2 (6 bases). V was pared by 6 bases and J by 5 bases, with 19 bases between. Germline-derived CDR1 and CDR2 are LNHDA and SQIVND (reference sequence). The CDR3 loop spans 16 amino acids. This CDR3 reads CASRPSRRGETGELFF. The CDR3 DNA sequence: TGTGCCAGTAGGCCGAGCCGGAGGGGAGAGACCGGGGAGCTGTTTTTT.

The gene calls are TRBV7-2 and TRBJ2-7, with TRBD2 as a possible D gene (6 bases). Looked up from germline, CDR1 is SGHTA and CDR2 is FQGNSA. Between the trimmed V and J ends, which lost 1 base and 4 bases, there was a span of 11 bases. CDR3 size: 14 residues. In DNA, the CDR3 is TGTGCCAGCAGCTTAGGGGGACTGGTATACGAGCAGTACTTC. It yields the protein CASSLGGLVYEQYF.

This chain joins TRBV18 and TRBJ1-1; D remains ambiguous. The V and J ends lost 1 base and 0 bases respectively, with 9 bases between them. CDR1 KGHSH and CDR2 LQKENI come from the germline V gene. The CDR3 is 15 amino acids. Here the CDR3 DNA reads TGTGCCAGCTCACCACAAAAACAGTTGAACACTGAAGCTTTCTTT. It codes for CASSPQKQLNTEAFF.

The chain employs TRBV5-1 and TRBJ2-5; 7 bases are a match to TRBD1. The CDR3 covers 16 residues. In germline, CDR1 is SGHRS, CDR2 YFSETQ. Trimming removed 6 bases from V and 5 bases from J; junction bases left unmatched: 16. The CDR3 bases are TGCGCCAGCAAACGGACAGGAACGGCAGCGATGGAGACCCAGTACTTC. It is translated as CASKRTGTAAMETQYF.

This chain uses TRBV6-6 with TRBJ1-1; the D is unclear. V dropped 3 bases and J dropped 0 bases, with 11 bases sitting between them. The germline V gene has CDR1 MNHNY and CDR2 SVGAGI (reference sequence). The CDR3 runs 15 residues. In DNA form, the CDR3 reads TGTGCCAGCAGTTATAAGCGGGAGGTGAACACTGAAGCTTTCTTT. Protein product: CASSYKREVNTEAFF.

The rearrangement joins TRBV4-3 to TRBJ2-7, with TRBD2 as a possible D gene (6 bases). This CDR3 is built from 17 residues. CDR1 is LGHNA, CDR2 YSLEER, per germline. The V end lost 1 base, the J end lost 2 bases, and 18 bases lay between the germline ends. The DNA of the CDR3 is TGCGCCAGCAGCCAAGTTTTGGACCCGGGGGAGCCCTACGAGCAGTACTTC. Translated: CASSQVLDPGEPYEQYF.

The chain joins TRBV6-1 to TRBJ1-2; D call uncertain. CDR1 and CDR2 from the germline V gene are MNHNS and SASEGT. Trimming left V 0 bases short and J 5 bases short, with 7 bases between. The CDR3 extends over 13 amino acids. CDR3 coding DNA: TGTGCCAGCAGTGAAGCGTTCTCGTATGGCTACACCTTC. Residues: CASSEAFSYGYTF.

The chain employs TRBV18 and TRBJ1-2, with unresolved D. From germline, CDR1 is KGHSH and CDR2 LQKENI. Trimming left V 0 bases short and J 6 bases short, with 20 bases between. The CDR3 runs 17 residues. The CDR3 reads CASSPPEHGPYGHGYTF. In DNA form, the CDR3 reads TGTGCCAGCTCACCACCAGAGCACGGCCCCTATGGGCATGGCTACACCTTC.

The rearrangement links TRBV18 to TRBJ1-5; TRBD1 matches at 9 bases. The junction had 2 bases not matched to a gene; V was cut back by 5 bases and J by 0 bases. The CDR3 loop spans 15 amino acids. Germline V CDR1 and CDR2: KGHSH, LQKENI. The CDR3 nucleotides read TGTGCCAGCTCAGAGGACAGGGGTAGCAATCAGCCCCAGCATTTT. Translating it yields CASSEDRGSNQPQHF.